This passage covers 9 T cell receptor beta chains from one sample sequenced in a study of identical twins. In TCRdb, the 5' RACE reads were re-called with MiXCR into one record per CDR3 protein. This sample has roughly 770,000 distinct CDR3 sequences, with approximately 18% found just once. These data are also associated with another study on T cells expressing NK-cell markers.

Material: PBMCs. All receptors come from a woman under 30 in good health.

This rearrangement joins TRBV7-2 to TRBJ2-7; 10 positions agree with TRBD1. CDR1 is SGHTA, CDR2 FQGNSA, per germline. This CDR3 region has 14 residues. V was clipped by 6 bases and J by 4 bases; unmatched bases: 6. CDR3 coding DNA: TGTGCCAGCAGGAAACCGGGACAGGGGTACGAGCAGTACTTC. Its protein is CASRKPGQGYEQYF. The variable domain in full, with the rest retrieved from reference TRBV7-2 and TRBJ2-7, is GAGVSQSPSNKVTEKGKDVELRCDPISGHTALYWYRQSLGQGLEFLIYFQGNSAPDKSGLPSDRFSAERTGGSVSTLTIQRTQQEDSAVYLCASRKPGQGYEQYFGPGTRLTVT.

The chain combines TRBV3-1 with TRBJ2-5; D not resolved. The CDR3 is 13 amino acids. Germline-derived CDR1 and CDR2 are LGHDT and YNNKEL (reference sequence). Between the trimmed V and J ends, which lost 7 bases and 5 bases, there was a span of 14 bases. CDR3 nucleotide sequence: TGTGCCAGCACCCTGAGTAGTCGGGAGACCCAGTACTTC. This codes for CASTLSSRETQYF.

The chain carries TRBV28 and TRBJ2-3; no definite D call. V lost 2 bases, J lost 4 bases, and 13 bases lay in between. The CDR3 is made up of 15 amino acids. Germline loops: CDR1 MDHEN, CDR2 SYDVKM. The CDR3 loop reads CASSLVGVGSDTQYF. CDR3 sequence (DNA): TGTGCCAGCAGTTTAGTTGGCGTTGGGTCAGATACGCAGTATTTT.

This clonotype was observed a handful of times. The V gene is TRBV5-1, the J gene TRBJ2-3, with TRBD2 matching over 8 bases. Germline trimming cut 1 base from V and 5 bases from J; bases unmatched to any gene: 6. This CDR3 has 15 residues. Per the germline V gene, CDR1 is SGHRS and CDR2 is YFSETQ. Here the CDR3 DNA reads TGCGCCAGCAGCTTGAGGGGACTAGGGGGAGATACGCAGTATTTT. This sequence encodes CASSLRGLGGDTQYF.

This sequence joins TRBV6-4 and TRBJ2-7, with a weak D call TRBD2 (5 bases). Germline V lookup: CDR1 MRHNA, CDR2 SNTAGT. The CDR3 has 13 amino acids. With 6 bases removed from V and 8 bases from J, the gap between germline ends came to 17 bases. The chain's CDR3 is CASRKGAKRQQYF. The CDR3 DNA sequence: TGTGCCAGCAGAAAGGGAGCCAAAAGGCAGCAGTACTTC.

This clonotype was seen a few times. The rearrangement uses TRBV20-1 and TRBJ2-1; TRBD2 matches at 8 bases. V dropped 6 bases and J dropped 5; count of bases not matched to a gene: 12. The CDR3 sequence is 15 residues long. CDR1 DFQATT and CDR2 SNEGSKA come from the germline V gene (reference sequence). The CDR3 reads CSARRPGLVNNEQFF. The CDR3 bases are TGCAGTGCCCGAAGACCGGGACTAGTAAACAATGAGCAGTTCTTC.

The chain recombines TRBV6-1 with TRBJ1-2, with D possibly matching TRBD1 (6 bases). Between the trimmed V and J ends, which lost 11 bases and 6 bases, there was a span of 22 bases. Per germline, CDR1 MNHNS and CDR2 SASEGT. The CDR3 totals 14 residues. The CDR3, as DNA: TGTGCCGCCTCTCGAGTGGGGGCGGGTAATGGCTACACCTTC. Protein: CAASRVGAGNGYTF.

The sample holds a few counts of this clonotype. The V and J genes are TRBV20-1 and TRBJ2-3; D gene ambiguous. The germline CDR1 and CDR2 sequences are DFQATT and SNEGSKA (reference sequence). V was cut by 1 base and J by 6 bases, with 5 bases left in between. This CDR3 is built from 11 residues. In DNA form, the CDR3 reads TGCAGTGCTAGAGTTCTGGATACGCAGTATTTT. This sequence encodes CSARVLDTQYF.

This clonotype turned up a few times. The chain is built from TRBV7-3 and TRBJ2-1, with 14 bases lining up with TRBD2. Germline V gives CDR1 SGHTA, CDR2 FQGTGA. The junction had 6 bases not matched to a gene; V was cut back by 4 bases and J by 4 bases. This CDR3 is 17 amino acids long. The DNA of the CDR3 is TGTGCCAGCAGCTCATCCGGGACTAGCGGGAGATACAATGAGCAGTTCTTC. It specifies CASSSSGTSGRYNEQFF.